The entry below gives a single TCR beta chain sequence along with its context. This clone appeared a few times. Its antigen is not yet known. Base qualities are not recorded, but no much larger clone differs from it by a single base. Deletion took 5 bases off V and 5 bases off J, with a span of 12 bases between the germline ends. From the cysteine through the phenylalanine, the CDR3 covers 13 amino acids. Only the CDR3 DNA is retained, 39 bases long and in frame from the first base. Reading the germline V gene gives CDR1 SGHTA and CDR2 FQGNSA. All of the isolated RNA was reverse transcribed with the High Capacity cDNA Reverse Transcription Kit, so expressed TCRB transcripts were sequenced. Naive, central memory and regulatory T cell samples underwent deep immunoSEQ sequencing, averaging roughly 3.3 million total reads per sample. After sorted cells were lysed in RLT buffer, RNA was extracted with DNase-treated RNeasy Micro or Mini kits, with the choice depending on cell number. Each cell subset was processed on its own to prevent cross-contamination, while patient and healthy donor samples were processed together. Using the immunoSEQ multiplex PCR, TCRB sequences were amplified from cDNA into 87-bp fragments spanning the CDR3 region. The amplicons were sequenced using the Illumina HiSeq platform. For the original study's pipeline: Synthetic template baselines were used to correct PCR bias computationally, reads within Hamming distance 2 were collapsed together, and singletons that could not be merged were discarded. Reads were aligned to IMGT to assign V, D and J genes, CDR3 length, and insertions or deletions at six rearrangement sites. Within each subset, clonotype counts were normalized to sorted cell number, and only after that were true diversity and Gini coefficients computed with the tcR R package. Repertoire sharing was quantified using the overlap coefficient calculated on TCRB nucleotide sequences. TCRdb mirrors the immuneACCESS table, restricted to in-frame sequences. Some clones are absent from its copies; in checked studies, under half trace to an unresolved V gene, and the reason for the others is unknown. From that table come the V and J calls and clone size; the DNA was used to work out D and trimming. This sample has 150,000 to 200,000 clones in its table, and about 9.1% of those were observed once. The ten biggest clones cover approximately 2.3% of the sample.

The data belong to a study of beta chain features in type 1 diabetes (dated by TCRdb to the late 2010s). Background for the entire study: Mean age, gender distribution, total cell number and subset yield did not differ between patients and healthy donors. A total of about 110 million sorted cells were examined across all samples, and the number of cells per subset was strongly correlated with RNA yield. The study compared TCRB repertoires of sorted circulating CD4+ T cell subsets between recently diagnosed type 1 diabetes patients and matched healthy donors. Regulatory and stem cell-like memory subsets were isolated from only 8 patients and roughly eight healthy donors, whereas naive and central memory subsets came from all 30 or so donors.

General study outcomes and caveats: In all four CD4+ subsets, TCRB CDR3 length was moderately but significantly shorter in type 1 diabetes patients. At VDJ recombination sites, patients with type 1 diabetes made fewer insertions and deleted more nucleotides, a pattern implying thymic rearrangement abnormalities. Because the HLA sub-analyses included only small numbers of individuals, any influence of HLA type on TCRB rearrangement was left unresolved. PCR may preferentially amplify shorter templates, but because patient and control samples were amplified and corrected together, any resulting skew would affect both groups equally. Naive, central memory and regulatory TCRB repertoires appeared to be more similar among patients than among healthy donors. Sequencing cDNA rather than genomic DNA could over-represent highly expressing activated cells, although activation and CD3 levels did not differ between groups.

From each donor, a single peripheral blood sample of about 100 mL on average was drawn into heparinised tubes. Naive, central memory, regulatory and stem cell-like memory CD4+ T cells were sorted on a BD FACSAria II using a panel including CD45RO, CCR7, CD25, CD127, CD95 and CD27. All sorted populations exceeded 95% purity. PBMCs were isolated right away by Lymphoprep density gradient centrifugation and were stained directly, without culture. So that batch effects would be minimized, each experiment stained and sorted samples in pairs, pairing one healthy donor with one patient. Sequenced sample: central memory CD4+ T cells from blood. This chain is built from TRBV7-2 and TRBJ1-1, with a tentative D gene TRBD1 over 6 matching bases. The sequence derives from a woman under 30 in good health. CDR3 loop: CASSKQGGTEAFF. The nucleotides are TGTGCCAGCAGCAAACAGGGTGGGACTGAAGCTTTCTTT.